This T cell receptor (beta chain) is drawn from a study of control samples from healthy donors and cancer patients. Sequencing used immunoSEQ multiplex PCR; TCRdb keeps in-frame clones, though not all of them. The sample holds hundreds of thousands of clones, about 93% seen once. Looked up from germline, CDR1 is SGHTA and CDR2 is FQGTGA. Trimming cost V 1 base and J 1 base; bases outside gene matches: 12. The CDR3 runs 20 residues. This TCR came from a man aged 40-49 years with head and neck cancer. The sequencing input was PBMCs. The chain has TRBV7-3 and TRBJ2-3, with 12 positions matching TRBD1. The CDR3 DNA follows: TGTGCCAGCAGCTTAAGGGACAGGGGGCGTACGGGTTACGGCACAGATACGCAGTATTTT. Amino acids: CASSLRDRGRTGYGTDTQYF.